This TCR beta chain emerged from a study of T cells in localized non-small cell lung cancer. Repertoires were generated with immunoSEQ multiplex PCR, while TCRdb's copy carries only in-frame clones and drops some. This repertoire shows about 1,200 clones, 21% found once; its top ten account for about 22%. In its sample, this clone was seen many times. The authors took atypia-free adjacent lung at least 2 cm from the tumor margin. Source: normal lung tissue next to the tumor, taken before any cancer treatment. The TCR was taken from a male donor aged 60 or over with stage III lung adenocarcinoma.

The CDR3 region has the DNA TGTGCCAGCAGCACGACGGGACGCGAGCAGTACTTC. Translated: CASSTTGREQYF. The chain combines TRBV9 with TRBJ2-7; possibly TRBD1 or TRBD2 for D (5 bases each). Germline V gene lookup returns CDR1 SGDLS and CDR2 YYNGEE. V lost 4 bases and J 6 bases, leaving 11 bases between the germline ends. CDR3 length: 12 residues.